This is a list of T cell receptor beta chains from one sample in a study of cytomegalovirus exposure and HLA in healthy donors. TCRdb keeps only in-frame clones here, not all; method: immunoSEQ multiplex PCR. The repertoire has approximately 41,000 clones, about 85% of them found once; the top ten carry around 3%. The source material was PBMCs. Receptors were obtained from a man aged 45-60 years in good health and CMV-seronegative. CDR3s leave out the opening cysteine and the closing phenylalanine or tryptophan. Clone size is stated in some rows and not others, as once, few, many or a class when expanded.

v_call: TRBV7-2; clone_size: .; j_call: TRBJ1-1; cdr3_aa: ASNSPGADTEAF
v_call: TRBV5-8; clone_size: .; j_call: TRBJ1-4; cdr3_aa: ASRKRGSPNEKLF
v_call: TRBV6-5; clone_size: .; j_call: TRBJ2-4; cdr3_aa: ASSYRGQGGIQY
v_call: TRBV5-1; clone_size: .; j_call: TRBJ2-1; cdr3_aa: ASSSEASGNYNEQF
v_call: TRBV5-6; clone_size: once; j_call: TRBJ1-1; cdr3_aa: ASSLLPGEDTNTEAF
v_call: TRBV29-1; clone_size: .; j_call: TRBJ2-7; cdr3_aa: SAGTGVGEQY
v_call: TRBV15; clone_size: .; j_call: TRBJ2-7; cdr3_aa: ATSRDLATAYEQY
v_call: TRBV7-2; clone_size: .; j_call: TRBJ2-1; cdr3_aa: ASSTYNEQF
v_call: TRBV19; clone_size: .; j_call: TRBJ1-2; cdr3_aa: ASTLGRQDPNYGYT
v_call: TRBV15; clone_size: .; j_call: TRBJ2-7; cdr3_aa: ATSRETGLAGY
v_call: TRBV15; clone_size: .; j_call: TRBJ1-6; cdr3_aa: ATSRAGGTWALH
v_call: TRBV4-2; clone_size: .; j_call: TRBJ2-7; cdr3_aa: ASSQDRRAGAYEQY
v_call: TRBV19; clone_size: .; j_call: TRBJ1-2; cdr3_aa: ASSILPGHLYGYT
v_call: TRBV6-1; clone_size: .; j_call: TRBJ2-7; cdr3_aa: ASSLDRFYEQY
v_call: TRBV7-3; clone_size: .; j_call: TRBJ2-7; cdr3_aa: ASSFSGTSSYEQY
v_call: TRBV5-1; clone_size: .; j_call: TRBJ2-5; cdr3_aa: ASSPPGQGVLTQY
v_call: TRBV2; clone_size: .; j_call: TRBJ2-7; cdr3_aa: ASRDMSYEQY